The 9 T cell receptor beta chains below come from one sample, sequenced in a study of blood T cells in healthy people across ages. A J-beta primer mix and a sample-barcoded 5' primer were used in a second PCR of roughly 7 to 12 cycles. From the 5' RACE reads, TCRdb called clonotypes with MiXCR, one entry per CDR3 protein. The repertoire consists of hundreds of thousands of distinct CDR3 sequences, with more than 40% occurring once and the leading ten covering about 32%. The sample taken for sequencing was blood. The receptors here all came from a woman aged 55-70 years in good health.

The chain employs TRBV29-1 and TRBJ2-1, with unresolved D. Germline V gene sequence: CDR1 SQVTM, CDR2 ANQGSEA. The CDR3 has 10 amino acids. V dropped 2 bases and J dropped 8 bases, with 4 bases sitting between them. The CDR3 sequence is CSVEFYEQFF. In nucleotides, the CDR3 is TGCAGCGTTGAATTCTATGAGCAGTTCTTC.

CDR3 in amino acids: CASSQDAVIYNEQFF. The CDR3 coding sequence is TGCGCCAGCAGCCAAGATGCGGTAATATACAATGAGCAGTTCTTC. V gene TRBV4-3 combines with J gene TRBJ2-1, with D unclear. The CDR3 runs 15 residues. The germline V and J ends were trimmed by 0 bases and 4 bases, with 10 bases remaining between them. Per the germline V gene, CDR1 is LGHNA and CDR2 is YSLEER.

The sample holds many counts of this clonotype. The V gene is TRBV12-3 or TRBV12-4, the J gene TRBJ2-5; D might be TRBD1 (6 bases). V lost 3 bases, J lost 2 bases, and 16 bases lay in between. The CDR3 consists of 16 residues. The CDR3 DNA reads TGTGCCAGCAGTTTCGTCCAAACAGGGTTTCAAGAGACCCAGTACTTC. Translating gives CASSFVQTGFQETQYF.

The CDR3 protein is CSAKTGTSGKYNEQYF. The DNA for the CDR3 is TGCAGCGCGAAGACCGGGACTAGCGGGAAATACAATGAGCAGTACTTC. This sequence joins TRBV29-1 and TRBJ2-5, with 13 bases lining up with TRBD2. This CDR3 spans 16 amino acids. Germline loops: CDR1 SQVTM, CDR2 ANQGSEA. Unmatched junction bases numbered 19, after V lost 7 bases and J lost 11 bases.

V usage is TRBV6-1 and J usage is TRBJ2-1, with 12 nucleotides matching TRBD1. Germline CDR1 MNHNS, CDR2 SASEGT. J lost 4 bases, V lost 8 bases, and 9 bases had no gene match. This CDR3 spans 16 amino acids. The CDR3 sequence: CASRGTGGSLYNEQFF. The CDR3 nucleotides read TGTGCCAGCCGAGGGACAGGGGGCTCCCTTTACAATGAGCAGTTCTTC.

V and J are TRBV29-1 and TRBJ2-7, with TRBD2 matching 11 bases. The better agreement between TRBJ2-5 and the DNA end casts doubt on the J call. Germline V gene lookup returns CDR1 SQVTM and CDR2 ANQGSEA. The CDR3 is 14 amino acids. Written as DNA, the CDR3 is TGCAGCGTTGCGCTAGCGGGAGGCTTAGAGACCCAGTACTTC. It translates to CSVALAGGLETQYF.

The chain links TRBV4-3 to TRBJ1-6; D unclear. The CDR3 totals 16 residues. Germline-derived CDR1 and CDR2 are LGHNA and YSLEER. V gave up 4 bases and J gave up 5 bases, with 15 bases separating them. The CDR3: CASSRDYTVDNSPLHF. The DNA for the CDR3 is TGCGCCAGCAGCCGAGATTATACTGTCGATAATTCACCCCTCCACTTT.

The chain uses TRBV2 and TRBJ1-3, with D maybe TRBD1 (5 bases). This CDR3 contains 13 residues. Germline assignment: CDR1 SNHLY and CDR2 FYNNEI. V was trimmed by 6 bases and J by 2 bases, leaving 8 bases between them. CDR3 residues: CASRDNPGNTIYF. Written as DNA, the CDR3 is TGTGCCAGCAGGGACAACCCTGGAAACACCATATATTTT.

This clonotype turned up a few times. The V call is TRBV12-3 or TRBV12-4, the J call TRBJ1-5; D call uncertain. This CDR3 comprises 13 residues. Trimming removed 3 bases from V and 3 bases from J, with 6 bases in between. Here the CDR3 DNA reads TGTGCCAGCAGTTTTAGAATCAATCAGCCCCAGCATTTT. Its protein product is CASSFRINQPQHF.